This entry describes one T cell receptor (beta chain). The entry originates in a study of blood T cell repertoires in COVID-19. Study context: Acute and convalescent COVID-19 specimens originated in the United States, Italy and Spain. From T cells, B-cell-depleted T cells, or PBMCs came the material, which was cDNA or gDNA.

Under the authors' procedure: Cell counts per sample came from amplifying reference gene primers. Method: immunoSEQ multiplex PCR; TCRdb's copy keeps in-frame clones and lacks some. The DNA was the basis for D and trimming; V, J and clone size are from that table. The sample has roughly 200,000 clones, roughly 88% seen once. The CDR3 sequence is 12 residues long. Germline-derived CDR1 and CDR2 are SGHTA and FQGNSA. V shed 2 bases and J shed 5 bases, with 7 bases lying between them. The chain carries TRBV7-2 and TRBJ2-7; the D is unclear. The source material was peripheral blood. The origin of this receptor is a woman aged 40 to 49 who had recovered from COVID-19. In DNA, the CDR3 is TGTGCCAGCAGCTTACCCCCCAACGAGCAGTACTTC. Amino acids: CASSLPPNEQYF.